The 14 T cell receptor beta chains below all came from one sample that was sequenced in a study of regulatory T cells in long-lasting Graves disease. Time point reported: persistent/refractory GD, antithyroid drugs over 5 years with positive TRAb. PBMC RNA served as the TCR library source. For TCR beta, libraries came from iRepertoire HTBI primers and Arm-PCR of CDR3 regions. MiXCR, applied by TCRdb to the multiplex PCR reads, yields one record per CDR3 protein. The sample holds roughly 700,000 distinct CDR3 sequences, about 32% seen once. Sequencing was performed on peripheral blood mononuclear cells (PBMCs), taken when the disease was refractory, from a patient treated with antithyroid drugs. The source of these receptors is a female donor with Graves disease.

This clonotype was observed a few times. This CDR3 reads CSVGAGGVEQYF. The CDR3 DNA reads TGCAGCGTTGGGGCGGGAGGCGTCGAGCAGTACTTC. This chain connects TRBV29-1 to TRBJ2-7; 8 nucleotides match TRBD2. The length of the CDR3 is 12 residues. The J segment lost 6 bases and the V segment lost 4 bases, leaving 5 bases of the junction unmatched. Germline-derived CDR1 and CDR2 are SQVTM and ANQGSEA.

The rearrangement links TRBV5-5 to TRBJ1-2, with D unresolved. The CDR3 runs to 14 residues. Trimming took 4 bases from V and 1 from J, leaving 11 bases between them. The V gene's germline CDR1 is SGHKS and CDR2 YYEKEE (reference sequence). This CDR3 is CASSLPGYNYGYTF. The CDR3 DNA sequence: TGTGCCAGCAGCCTCCCGGGGTATAACTATGGCTACACCTTC.

The chain has TRBV7-7 and TRBJ2-7, with a possible D match to TRBD2 (6 bases). The V gene's germline CDR1 is SSHAT and CDR2 FNYEAQ (reference sequence). The CDR3 is 14 amino acids. V was shortened by 0 bases and J by 4 bases, with 10 bases between the two germline ends. CDR3: CASSLAPSGYEQYF. As DNA, the CDR3 is TGTGCCAGCAGCTTAGCGCCCAGCGGGTACGAGCAGTACTTC.

This clonotype was counted a few times. V is TRBV10-1 and J is TRBJ1-1; TRBD1 matches 9 bases. There are 15 residues in the CDR3. V dropped 6 bases and J dropped 8; count of bases not matched to a gene: 13. Germline V CDR1 and CDR2: WNHNN, SYGVQD (reference sequence). CDR3 DNA: TGCGCCAGCAGCTACGGACAGGGGCCGGGTGGAGAAGCTTTCTTT. Translation: CASSYGQGPGGEAFF.

This clonotype has a handful of counts. V usage is TRBV20-1 and J usage is TRBJ2-7, with D perhaps TRBD1 (5 bases). V was pared by 3 bases and J by 5 bases, with 11 bases between. The CDR3 has 12 amino acids. The germline V gene encodes CDR1 DFQATT and CDR2 SNEGSKA (reference sequence). The CDR3 region is CSASGAANEQYF. The CDR3 bases are TGCAGTGCTAGTGGGGCGGCAAACGAGCAGTACTTC.

This clonotype was found a few times. Given a much more abundant clone one base away, this may be a read error. Lacking the conserved final phenylalanine or tryptophan, this CDR3 likely reflects a read error. The V call is TRBV12-3 or TRBV12-4, the J call TRBJ1-2, with unresolved D. V lost 1 base to trimming and J lost 0 bases, with 9 bases between them. The CDR3 is made up of 15 amino acids. In DNA, the CDR3 is TGTGCCAGCAGTTTAGGGCGGGCAGCTAACTATGGCTACACCCTC. Its translation: CASSLGRAANYGYTL.

This chain links TRBV30 with TRBJ1-1; unclear D gene. This CDR3 contains 13 residues. Germline values: CDR1 GTSNPN, CDR2 SVGIG (reference sequence). V was shortened by 2 bases and J by 1 base, with 8 bases between the two germline ends. The CDR3 DNA sequence: TGTGCCTGGAGTTGGAGTAAGAACACTGAAGCTTTCTTT. This encodes CAWSWSKNTEAFF.

The rearrangement uses TRBV12-5 and TRBJ2-5, with D possibly matching TRBD1 (5 bases). Germline V gene data show CDR1 as LGHNT and CDR2 as FRNRAP. The length of the CDR3 is 14 residues. Trimming took 4 bases from V and 3 from J, leaving 12 bases between them. CDR3 in amino acids: CASGSGQGEETQYF. As DNA, the CDR3 is TGTGCTAGTGGTTCGGGTCAGGGTGAAGAGACCCAGTACTTC.

This clonotype showed up many times. This rearrangement joins TRBV2 to TRBJ2-5, with no clear D. Germline V gene data show CDR1 as SNHLY and CDR2 as FYNNEI. CDR3 size: 12 residues. Deletions cut 6 bases from V and 1 base from J, with 6 bases between. This CDR3 reads CASRRIQETQYF. CDR3 nucleotides: TGTGCCAGCAGACGGATCCAAGAGACCCAGTACTTC.

With regard to this clonotype: This may stem from a read error, because a much larger clone lies one nucleotide away. The rearrangement joins TRBV29-1 to TRBJ2-7; 12 positions match TRBD2. CDR3 length: 13 residues. The germline gives CDR1 SQVTM, CDR2 ANQGSEA. CDR3 loop: CSALAGGTYGQYF. The CDR3 DNA is TGCAGCGCTCTAGCGGGAGGGACTTACGGGCAGTACTTC.

This clonotype was picked up many times. The rearrangement uses TRBV12-3 or TRBV12-4 and TRBJ1-4; 8 nucleotides line up with TRBD1. The CDR3 sequence is 14 residues long. V lost 3 bases and J lost 6; bases outside the gene matches: 3. In DNA, the CDR3 is TGTGCCAGCAGTTTGCAGGGGGCGGATGAAAAACTGTTTTTT. Translating it yields CASSLQGADEKLFF.

This clonotype was detected ten times or more. The chain has TRBV6-1 and TRBJ2-7; a possible D gene is TRBD2 (5 bases). The CDR3 totals 15 residues. The germline V gene has CDR1 MNHNS and CDR2 SASEGT. Trimming pared 5 bases from V and 4 bases from J, leaving 18 bases between. CDR3 bases: TGTGCCAGCAGTCCCCAATCCAGAGAGGGATACGAGCAGTACTTC. Its translation is CASSPQSREGYEQYF.

This clonotype was picked up many times. The chain employs TRBV29-1 and TRBJ1-2; the D is unclear. The CDR3 runs 12 residues. Trimming pared 2 bases from V and 5 bases from J, leaving 9 bases between. Germline lookup yields CDR1 SQVTM and CDR2 ANQGSEA. The CDR3 reads CSVEQSDYGYTF. Here the CDR3 DNA reads TGCAGCGTTGAACAGAGCGATTATGGCTACACCTTC.

The chain is built from TRBV19 and TRBJ1-2; 7 nucleotides align to TRBD1. This CDR3 region has 15 residues. Germline loops: CDR1 LNHDA, CDR2 SQIVND (reference sequence). The trim removed 6 bases at V and 4 bases at J, leaving 11 bases unmatched. The CDR3 coding sequence is TGTGCCAGTAGACTCGACAGGGCTTTTCCCTATGGCTACACCTTC. Its translation: CASRLDRAFPYGYTF.